This TCR beta chain came from a study of T cells in Graves' hyperthyroidism and ophthalmopathy. Study-level findings and limits: Ophthalmopathy was model-predicted a median roughly 6.5 months pre-onset.

Amplified TCR beta CDR3 regions derived from RNA transcripts. HTBI primers were used for first-round RT-PCR of the TCR CDR3. From the multiplex PCR reads, TCRdb called clonotypes with MiXCR, one entry per CDR3 protein. The data contain fewer than 450,000 distinct CDR3 sequences, approximately 17% of them singletons. With regard to this clonotype: Its cognate antigen is unknown.

Per germline, CDR1 LNHNV and CDR2 YYDKDF (reference sequence). The CDR3 extends over 13 amino acids. V lost 1 base, J lost 6 bases, and 9 bases lay in between. Each diagnosis drew on symptoms, thyroxine, TRAb, thyroid ultrasound and orbital computed tomography findings. Material for sequencing was blood. The receptor's source is a man aged 18 to 30 with Graves' ophthalmopathy. The chain has TRBV15 and TRBJ1-1; D might be TRBD1 (5 bases). The CDR3 loop is CATSRVGGAEAFF. The CDR3, as DNA: TGTGCCACCAGCAGAGTTGGGGGGGCTGAAGCTTTCTTT.